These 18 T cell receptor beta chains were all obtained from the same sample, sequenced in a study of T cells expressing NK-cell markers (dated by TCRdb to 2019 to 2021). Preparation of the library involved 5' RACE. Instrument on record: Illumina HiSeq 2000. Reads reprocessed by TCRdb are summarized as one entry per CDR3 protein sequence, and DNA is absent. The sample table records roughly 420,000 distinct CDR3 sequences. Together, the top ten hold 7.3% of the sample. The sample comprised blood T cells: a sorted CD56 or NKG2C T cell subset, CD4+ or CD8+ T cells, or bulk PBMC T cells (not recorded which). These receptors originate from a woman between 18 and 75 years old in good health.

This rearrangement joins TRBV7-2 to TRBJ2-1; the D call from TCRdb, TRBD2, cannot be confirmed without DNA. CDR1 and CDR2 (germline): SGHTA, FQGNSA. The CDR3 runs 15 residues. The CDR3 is CASSLVYGRANEQFF.

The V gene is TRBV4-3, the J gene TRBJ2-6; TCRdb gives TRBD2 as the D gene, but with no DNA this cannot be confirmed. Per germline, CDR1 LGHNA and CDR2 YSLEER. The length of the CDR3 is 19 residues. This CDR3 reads CASSQTPDSGYSGANVLTF.

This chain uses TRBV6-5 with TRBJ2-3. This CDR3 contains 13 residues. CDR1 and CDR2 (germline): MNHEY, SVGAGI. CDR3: CASSYGRTDTQYF.

CDR3 residues: CASSRPGGQSYGYTF. The chain has TRBV7-9 and TRBJ1-2; without DNA, the TCRdb call of TRBD1 cannot be checked. The V gene's germline CDR1 is SEHNR and CDR2 FQNEAQ (reference sequence). The CDR3 covers 15 residues.

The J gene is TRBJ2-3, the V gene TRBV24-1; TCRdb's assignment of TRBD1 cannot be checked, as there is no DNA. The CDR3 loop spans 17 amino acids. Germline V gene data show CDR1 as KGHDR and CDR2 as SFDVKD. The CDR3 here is CATSDLGGGTSTDTQYF.

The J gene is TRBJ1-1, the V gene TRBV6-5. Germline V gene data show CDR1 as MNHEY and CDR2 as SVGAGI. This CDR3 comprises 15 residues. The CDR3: CASSYKGRINTEAFF.

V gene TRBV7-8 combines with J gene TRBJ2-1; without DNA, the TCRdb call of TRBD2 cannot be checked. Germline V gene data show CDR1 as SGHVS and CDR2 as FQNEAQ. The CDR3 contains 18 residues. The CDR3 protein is CASSFLEMLAGAGDEQFF.

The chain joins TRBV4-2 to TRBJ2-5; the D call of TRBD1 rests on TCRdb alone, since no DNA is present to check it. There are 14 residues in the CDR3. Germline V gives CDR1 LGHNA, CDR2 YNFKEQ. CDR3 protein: CASSQIGTEETQYF.

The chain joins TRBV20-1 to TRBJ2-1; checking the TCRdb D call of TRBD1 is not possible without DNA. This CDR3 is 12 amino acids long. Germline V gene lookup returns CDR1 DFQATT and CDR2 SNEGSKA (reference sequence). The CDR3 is CSADGTSNEQFF.

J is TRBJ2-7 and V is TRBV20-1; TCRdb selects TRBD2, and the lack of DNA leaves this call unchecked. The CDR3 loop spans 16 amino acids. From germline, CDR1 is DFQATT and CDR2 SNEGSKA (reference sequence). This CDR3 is CSARSPTSGRVYEQYF.

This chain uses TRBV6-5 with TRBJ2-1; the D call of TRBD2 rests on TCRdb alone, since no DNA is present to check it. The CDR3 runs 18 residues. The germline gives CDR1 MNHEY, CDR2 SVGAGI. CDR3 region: CASSYLPWGPSSYNEQFF.

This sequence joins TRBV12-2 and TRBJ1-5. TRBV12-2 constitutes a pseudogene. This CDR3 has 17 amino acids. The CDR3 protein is CASRLLSRIYSDQPQHF.

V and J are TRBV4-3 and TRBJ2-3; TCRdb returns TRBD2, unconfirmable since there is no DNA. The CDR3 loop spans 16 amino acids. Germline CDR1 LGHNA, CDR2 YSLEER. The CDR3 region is CASSNRGGGLLDTQYF.

The chain's CDR3 is CASSWTSGSLEQFF. This chain uses TRBV6-2 or TRBV6-3 with TRBJ2-1; lacking DNA, the TRBD2 call made by TCRdb goes unchecked. The CDR3 has 14 residues. Germline values: CDR1 MNHEY, CDR2 SVGEGT.

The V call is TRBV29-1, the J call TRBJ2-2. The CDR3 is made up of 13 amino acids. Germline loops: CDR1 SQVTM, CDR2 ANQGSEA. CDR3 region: CSVVQCNTGELFF.

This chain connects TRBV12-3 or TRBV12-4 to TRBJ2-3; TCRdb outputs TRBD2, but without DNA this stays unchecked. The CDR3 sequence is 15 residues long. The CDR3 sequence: CASTPEGRGTDTQYF.

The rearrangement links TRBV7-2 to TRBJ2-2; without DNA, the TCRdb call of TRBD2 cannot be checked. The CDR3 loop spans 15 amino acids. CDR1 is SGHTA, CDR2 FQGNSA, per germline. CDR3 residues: CASSSKAGNTGELFF.

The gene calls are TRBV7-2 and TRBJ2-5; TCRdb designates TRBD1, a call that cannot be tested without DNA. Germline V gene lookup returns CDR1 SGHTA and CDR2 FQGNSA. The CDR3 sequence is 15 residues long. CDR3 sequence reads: CASSLSGGTQETQYF.